A selection of T cell receptor beta chains follows, all from one sample in a study of T cells in localized non-small cell lung cancer. The assay was immunoSEQ multiplex PCR, and TCRdb's table has in-frame clones only and misses some. Of tens of thousands of clones in the sample, 80% to 95% were seen once. The sample consisted of peripheral blood, taken before any cancer treatment. The receptors were gathered from a man between 40 and 70 years old with stage I lung adenocarcinoma. Each CDR3 is given with its conserved first and last residue. A D gene is named only where the DNA matches it firmly. The size entry is marked missing in some rows and otherwise reads once, few, many or a size class.

d_gene: -; abundance: -; v_gene: TRBV18; len: 14; j_gene: TRBJ2-7; CDR3nt: TGTGCCAGCTCACCACCGTCTCGTTCCTACGAGCAGTACTTC; CDR3aa: CASSPPSRSYEQYF
d_gene: -; abundance: -; v_gene: TRBV18; len: 16; j_gene: TRBJ2-2; CDR3nt: TGTGCCAGCTCACTAACCGGAGGGCCGTCCACCGGGGAGCTGTTTTTT; CDR3aa: CASSLTGGPSTGELFF
d_gene: TRBD1; abundance: -; v_gene: TRBV30; len: 14; j_gene: TRBJ2-7; CDR3nt: TGTGCCTGGAGTGCAGGGACAGGGAAGGTGGAGCAGTACTTC; CDR3aa: CAWSAGTGKVEQYF
d_gene: -; abundance: -; v_gene: TRBV6-5; len: 13; j_gene: TRBJ2-1; CDR3nt: TGTGCCAGCAGTCCCGGGAACTACAATGAGCAGTTCTTC; CDR3aa: CASSPGNYNEQFF
d_gene: TRBD2; abundance: -; v_gene: TRBV5-1; len: 16; j_gene: TRBJ2-3; CDR3nt: TGCGCCAGCAGCTTTAGAGCGGGATCTAGCACAGATACGCAGTATTTT; CDR3aa: CASSFRAGSSTDTQYF
d_gene: TRBD1; abundance: -; v_gene: TRBV2; len: 14; j_gene: TRBJ2-7; CDR3nt: TGTGCCAGCCGGCCCGGGACAGGGGATCGGGAGCAGTACTTC; CDR3aa: CASRPGTGDREQYF
d_gene: -; abundance: once; v_gene: TRBV5-4; len: 15; j_gene: TRBJ2-5; CDR3nt: TGTGCCAGCAGCTCGGGCCCGGGGGCTCTGGAGACCCAGTACTTC; CDR3aa: CASSSGPGALETQYF
d_gene: -; abundance: -; v_gene: TRBV28; len: 14; j_gene: TRBJ1-2; CDR3nt: TGTGCCAGCAGTCTCGGGACCTCTTGGGGCGGCTACACCTTC; CDR3aa: CASSLGTSWGGYTF
d_gene: -; abundance: few; v_gene: TRBV18; len: 15; j_gene: TRBJ1-2; CDR3nt: TGTGCCAGCTCACCACTCGAAGGACAGTCCTATGGCTACACCTTC; CDR3aa: CASSPLEGQSYGYTF
d_gene: TRBD2; abundance: -; v_gene: TRBV6-5; len: 15; j_gene: TRBJ2-1; CDR3nt: TGTGCCAGCAGTCCCCGGGGGGAGGGATATAATGAGCAGTTCTTC; CDR3aa: CASSPRGEGYNEQFF
d_gene: -; abundance: -; v_gene: TRBV5-1; len: 16; j_gene: TRBJ2-1; CDR3nt: TGCGCCAGCAGCTTGGTATCTAGTGCCTGGGTAGGCGAGCAGTTCTTC; CDR3aa: CASSLVSSAWVGEQFF
d_gene: TRBD2; abundance: -; v_gene: TRBV10-1; len: 15; j_gene: TRBJ2-1; CDR3nt: TGCGCCAGCAGTGAAGCGGGAGGGAGCCACAATGAGCAGTTCTTC; CDR3aa: CASSEAGGSHNEQFF
d_gene: -; abundance: -; v_gene: TRBV6-5; len: 13; j_gene: TRBJ2-3; CDR3nt: TGTGCCAGCAGTTACATAAGCGCAGATACGCAGTATTTT; CDR3aa: CASSYISADTQYF
d_gene: TRBD1; abundance: -; v_gene: TRBV14; len: 16; j_gene: TRBJ1-1; CDR3nt: TGTGCCAGCAGCCAAGGATACAGGGGGATAAGGACTGAAGCTTTCTTT; CDR3aa: CASSQGYRGIRTEAFF
d_gene: TRBD1; abundance: -; v_gene: TRBV27; len: 14; j_gene: TRBJ2-1; CDR3nt: TGTGCCAGCAGTCCTTTCTTGGACAGGGGGCATGAGTTCTTC; CDR3aa: CASSPFLDRGHEFF
d_gene: TRBD2; abundance: -; v_gene: TRBV28; len: 16; j_gene: TRBJ2-2; CDR3nt: TGTGCCAGCAGTTTAGGTGGTAGCGGGAGGTCCGGGGAGCTGTTTTTT; CDR3aa: CASSLGGSGRSGELFF
d_gene: -; abundance: -; v_gene: TRBV7-8; len: 15; j_gene: TRBJ2-7; CDR3nt: TGTGCCAGCAGCTACCCAGGGACAAGGTTAGGAGAGCAGTACTTC; CDR3aa: CASSYPGTRLGEQYF
d_gene: TRBD1; abundance: -; v_gene: TRBV18; len: 17; j_gene: TRBJ2-1; CDR3nt: TGTGCCAGCTCACCACCCATCGGGACAGGGTTTTACAATGAGCAGTTCTTC; CDR3aa: CASSPPIGTGFYNEQFF
d_gene: TRBD2; abundance: -; v_gene: TRBV25-1; len: 14; j_gene: TRBJ2-7; CDR3nt: TGTGCCAGCGGTCCTAGCGGGAGCTCCTACGAGCAGTACTTC; CDR3aa: CASGPSGSSYEQYF
d_gene: -; abundance: -; v_gene: TRBV7-8; len: 16; j_gene: TRBJ2-7; CDR3nt: TGTGCCAGCAGCTTAGCCGGACAGGGACTACCCTACGAGCAGTACTTC; CDR3aa: CASSLAGQGLPYEQYF
d_gene: TRBD1; abundance: -; v_gene: TRBV6-1; len: 15; j_gene: TRBJ2-7; CDR3nt: TGTGCCAGCAGGCTTACAGGGGCCAACACCTACGAGCAGTACTTC; CDR3aa: CASRLTGANTYEQYF
d_gene: TRBD2; abundance: -; v_gene: TRBV10-1; len: 15; j_gene: TRBJ2-5; CDR3nt: TGCGCCAGCAGACCCTTTCGGGGGGACCAAGAGACCCAGTACTTC; CDR3aa: CASRPFRGDQETQYF
d_gene: -; abundance: -; v_gene: TRBV15; len: 14; j_gene: TRBJ2-7; CDR3nt: TGTGCCACCAGCAGAGAAACCAGATTTGACGAGCAGTACTTC; CDR3aa: CATSRETRFDEQYF
d_gene: TRBD1; abundance: -; v_gene: TRBV2; len: 13; j_gene: TRBJ2-5; CDR3nt: TGTGCCAGCAGTCCTCGACAGGGATGGGAGCAGTACTTC; CDR3aa: CASSPRQGWEQYF
d_gene: TRBD2; abundance: -; v_gene: TRBV9; len: 15; j_gene: TRBJ2-1; CDR3nt: TGTGCCAGCAGCGTAGGACTAGCGGGCTACAATGAGCAGTTCTTC; CDR3aa: CASSVGLAGYNEQFF
d_gene: TRBD1; abundance: -; v_gene: TRBV28; len: 14; j_gene: TRBJ1-2; CDR3nt: TGTGCCAGCAGTTTTACAGGGGATAACTATGGCTACACCTTC; CDR3aa: CASSFTGDNYGYTF
d_gene: -; abundance: once; v_gene: TRBV5-1; len: 15; j_gene: TRBJ2-1; CDR3nt: TGCGCCAGCAGCCCCCCGACGGTCTCCTACAATGAGCAGTTCTTC; CDR3aa: CASSPPTVSYNEQFF
d_gene: -; abundance: -; v_gene: TRBV4-1; len: 14; j_gene: TRBJ1-2; CDR3nt: TGCGCCAGCAGCCAAGTTAGGAGGTCCTATGGCTACACCTTC; CDR3aa: CASSQVRRSYGYTF
d_gene: TRBD2; abundance: -; v_gene: TRBV6-4; len: 16; j_gene: TRBJ2-3; CDR3nt: TGTGCCAGCAGTGACTCGGGGACTAGCGGGCCAGATACGCAGTATTTT; CDR3aa: CASSDSGTSGPDTQYF
d_gene: TRBD2; abundance: -; v_gene: TRBV7-9; len: 17; j_gene: TRBJ2-2; CDR3nt: TGTGCCAGCAGCTTAGCGCTAGCGGGAGGGCCCACCGGGGAGCTGTTTTTT; CDR3aa: CASSLALAGGPTGELFF
d_gene: -; abundance: -; v_gene: TRBV6-1; len: 14; j_gene: TRBJ1-1; CDR3nt: TGTGCCAGCAGTGTTGTTAAGGCATACACTGAAGCTTTCTTT; CDR3aa: CASSVVKAYTEAFF
d_gene: -; abundance: once; v_gene: TRBV6-1; len: 13; j_gene: TRBJ1-2; CDR3nt: TGTGCCAGCAGTGCGGACAAGGTCTATGGCTACACCTTC; CDR3aa: CASSADKVYGYTF
d_gene: -; abundance: -; v_gene: TRBV6-1; len: 13; j_gene: TRBJ2-5; CDR3nt: TGTGCCAGCAGGCCATTTTGGGGGGAGACCCAGTACTTC; CDR3aa: CASRPFWGETQYF
d_gene: TRBD2; abundance: once; v_gene: TRBV6-5; len: 16; j_gene: TRBJ2-1; CDR3nt: TGTGCCAGCAGTTACCAGGCGGGAGGTGGTATGAATGAGCAGTTCTTC; CDR3aa: CASSYQAGGGMNEQFF
d_gene: TRBD2; abundance: -; v_gene: TRBV27; len: 14; j_gene: TRBJ2-7; CDR3nt: TGTGCCAGCAGTTTAGCGGGAGGGGGCTACGAGCAGTACTTC; CDR3aa: CASSLAGGGYEQYF
d_gene: -; abundance: -; v_gene: TRBV30; len: 12; j_gene: TRBJ1-2; CDR3nt: TGTGCCTGGAGTGTTGGAGTCTATGGCTACACCTTC; CDR3aa: CAWSVGVYGYTF
d_gene: -; abundance: -; v_gene: TRBV28; len: 16; j_gene: TRBJ2-7; CDR3nt: TGTGCCAGCAATCAGAAACGGTCAGCGGCCCCCTACGAGCAGTACTTC; CDR3aa: CASNQKRSAAPYEQYF
d_gene: TRBD1; abundance: -; v_gene: TRBV19; len: 14; j_gene: TRBJ2-7; CDR3nt: TGTGCCAGTAGCCCCAGGACAGGCTCCTACGAGCAGTACTTC; CDR3aa: CASSPRTGSYEQYF
d_gene: TRBD2; abundance: -; v_gene: TRBV18; len: 16; j_gene: TRBJ2-3; CDR3nt: TGTGCCAGCTCACCGCGTCCTAGCGGAAACACAGATACGCAGTATTTT; CDR3aa: CASSPRPSGNTDTQYF
d_gene: -; abundance: -; v_gene: TRBV6-1; len: 16; j_gene: TRBJ2-3; CDR3nt: TGTGCCAGCAGTGATTCGGCACCGCACTACACAGATACGCAGTATTTT; CDR3aa: CASSDSAPHYTDTQYF